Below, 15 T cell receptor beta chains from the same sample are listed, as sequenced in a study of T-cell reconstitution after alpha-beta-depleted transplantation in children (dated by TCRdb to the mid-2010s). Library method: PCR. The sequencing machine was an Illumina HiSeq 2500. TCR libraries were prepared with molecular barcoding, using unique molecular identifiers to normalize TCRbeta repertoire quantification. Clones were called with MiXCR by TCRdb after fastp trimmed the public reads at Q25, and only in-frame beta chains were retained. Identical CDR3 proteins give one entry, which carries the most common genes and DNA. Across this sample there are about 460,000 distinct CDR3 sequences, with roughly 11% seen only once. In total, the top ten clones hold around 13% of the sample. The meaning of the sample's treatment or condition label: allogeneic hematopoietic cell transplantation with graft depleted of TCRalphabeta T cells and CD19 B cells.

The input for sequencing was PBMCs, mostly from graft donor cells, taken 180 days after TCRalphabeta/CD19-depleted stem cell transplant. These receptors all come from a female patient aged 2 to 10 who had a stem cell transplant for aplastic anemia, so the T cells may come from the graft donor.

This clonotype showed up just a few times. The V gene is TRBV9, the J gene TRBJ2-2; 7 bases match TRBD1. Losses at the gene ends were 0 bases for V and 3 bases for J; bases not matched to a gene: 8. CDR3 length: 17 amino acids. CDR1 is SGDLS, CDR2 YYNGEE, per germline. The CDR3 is CASSVARDRAHTGELFF. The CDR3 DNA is TGTGCCAGCAGCGTAGCTCGAGACAGGGCGCACACCGGGGAGCTGTTTTTT.

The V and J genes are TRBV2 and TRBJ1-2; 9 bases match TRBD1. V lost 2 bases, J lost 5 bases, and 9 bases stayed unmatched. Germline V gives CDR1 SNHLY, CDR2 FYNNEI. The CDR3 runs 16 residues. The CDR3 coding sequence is TGTGCCAGCAGTGAAAAACAGGGGGCAGTCTGGTATGGCTACACCTTC. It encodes CASSEKQGAVWYGYTF.

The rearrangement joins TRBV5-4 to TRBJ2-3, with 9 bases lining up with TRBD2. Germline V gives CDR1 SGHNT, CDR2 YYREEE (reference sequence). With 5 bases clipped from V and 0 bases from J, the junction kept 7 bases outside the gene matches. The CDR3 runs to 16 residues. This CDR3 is CASSLRTSASTDTQYF. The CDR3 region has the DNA TGTGCCAGCAGTCTCCGGACTAGCGCTAGCACAGATACGCAGTATTTT.

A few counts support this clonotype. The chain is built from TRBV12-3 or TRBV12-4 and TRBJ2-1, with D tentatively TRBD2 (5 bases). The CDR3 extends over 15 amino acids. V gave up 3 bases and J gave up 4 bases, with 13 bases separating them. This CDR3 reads CASSFKGGQYNEQFF. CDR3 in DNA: TGTGCCAGCAGTTTTAAGGGCGGGCAGTACAATGAGCAGTTCTTC.

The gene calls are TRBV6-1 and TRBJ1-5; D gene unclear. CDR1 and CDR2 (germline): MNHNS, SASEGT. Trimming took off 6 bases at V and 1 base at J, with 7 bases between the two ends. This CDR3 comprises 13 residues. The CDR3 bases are TGTGCCAGCAGCCATCAGAGCAATCAGCCCCAGCATTTT. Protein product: CASSHQSNQPQHF.

For the CDR3, the DNA is TGCGCCAGCAGCCAAGCGCTTGGGACAGGGATGAATTCACCCCTCCACTTT. This encodes CASSQALGTGMNSPLHF. The chain combines TRBV4-3 with TRBJ1-6, with 9 bases matching TRBD1. The CDR3 extends over 17 amino acids. Looked up from germline, CDR1 is LGHNA and CDR2 is YSLEER. Trimming cost V 1 base and J 7 bases; bases outside gene matches: 8.

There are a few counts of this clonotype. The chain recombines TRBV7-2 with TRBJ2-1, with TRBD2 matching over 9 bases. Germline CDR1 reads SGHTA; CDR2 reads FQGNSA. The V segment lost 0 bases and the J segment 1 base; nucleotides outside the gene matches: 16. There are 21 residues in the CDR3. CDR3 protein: CASSLAWVLASGTLSYNEQFF. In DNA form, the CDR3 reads TGTGCCAGCAGCTTAGCGTGGGTCCTGGCTAGCGGGACTTTGTCCTACAATGAGCAGTTCTTC.

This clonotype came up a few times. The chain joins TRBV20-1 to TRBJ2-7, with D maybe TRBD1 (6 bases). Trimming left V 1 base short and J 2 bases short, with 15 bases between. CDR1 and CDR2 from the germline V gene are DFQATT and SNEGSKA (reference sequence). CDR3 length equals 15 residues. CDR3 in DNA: TGCAGTGCTAGAGTTCTGGGACAAGGCCCCTACGAGCAGTACTTC. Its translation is CSARVLGQGPYEQYF.

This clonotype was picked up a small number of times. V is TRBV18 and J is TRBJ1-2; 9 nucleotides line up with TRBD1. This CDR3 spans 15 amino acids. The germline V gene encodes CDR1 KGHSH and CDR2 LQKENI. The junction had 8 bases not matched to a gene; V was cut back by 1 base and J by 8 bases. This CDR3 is CASSPHLRTGEGYTF. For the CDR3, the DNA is TGTGCCAGCTCACCACACCTTAGGACAGGGGAGGGCTACACCTTC. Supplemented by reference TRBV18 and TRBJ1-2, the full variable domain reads NAGVMQNPRHLVRRRGQEARLRCSPMKGHSHVYWYRQLPEEGLKFMVYLQKENIIDESGMPKERFSAEFPKEGPSILRIQQVVRGDSAAYFCASSPHLRTGEGYTFGSGTRLTVV.

CDR3 DNA: TGTGCCAGCAGTGAATACCCCCGCGGGCCCTACAATGAGCAGTTCTTC. Translated: CASSEYPRGPYNEQFF. The gene calls are TRBV2 and TRBJ2-1; D is possibly TRBD2 (5 bases). CDR1 is SNHLY, CDR2 FYNNEI, per germline. CDR3 length: 16 residues. The germline V and J ends were trimmed by 2 bases and 2 bases, with 13 bases remaining between them.

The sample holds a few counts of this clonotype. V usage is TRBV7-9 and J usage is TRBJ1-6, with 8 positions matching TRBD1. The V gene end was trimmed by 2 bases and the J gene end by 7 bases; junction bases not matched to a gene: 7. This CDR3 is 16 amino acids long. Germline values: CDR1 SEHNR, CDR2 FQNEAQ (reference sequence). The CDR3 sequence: CASSLLLGQGNSPLHF. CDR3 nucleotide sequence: TGTGCCAGCAGCTTACTCCTCGGACAGGGAAATTCACCCCTCCACTTT.

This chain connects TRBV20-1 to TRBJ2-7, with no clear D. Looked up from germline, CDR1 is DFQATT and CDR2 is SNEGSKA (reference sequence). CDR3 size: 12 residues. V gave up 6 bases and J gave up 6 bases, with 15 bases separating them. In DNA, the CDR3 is TGCAGTGCCCGACTCCTAGGAGCCGAGCAGTACTTC. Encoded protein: CSARLLGAEQYF.

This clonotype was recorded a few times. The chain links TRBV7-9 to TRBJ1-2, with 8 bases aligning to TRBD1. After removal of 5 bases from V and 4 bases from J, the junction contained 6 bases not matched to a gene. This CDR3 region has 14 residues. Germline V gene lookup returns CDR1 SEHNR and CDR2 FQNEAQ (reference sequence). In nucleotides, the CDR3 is TGTGCCAGCAGCCATCCAGGGGGCTCCTATGGCTACACCTTC. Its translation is CASSHPGGSYGYTF.

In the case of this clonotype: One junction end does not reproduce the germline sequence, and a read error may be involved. The CDR3 DNA reads TGTGCCAACAGCTTAGACGCAGGATCCTACAATGAGCAGTTCTTC. The encoded protein is CANSLDAGSYNEQFF. The chain is built from TRBV7-9 and TRBJ2-1; D call uncertain. The CDR3 consists of 15 residues. From germline, CDR1 is SEHNR and CDR2 FQNEAQ (reference sequence).

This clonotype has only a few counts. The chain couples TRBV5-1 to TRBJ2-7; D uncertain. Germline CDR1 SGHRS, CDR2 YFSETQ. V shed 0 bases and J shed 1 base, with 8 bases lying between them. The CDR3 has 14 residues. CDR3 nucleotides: TGCGCCAGCAGCTTGGTGGTCGGATCCTACGAGCAGTACGTC. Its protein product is CASSLVVGSYEQYV.